This TCR beta chain was recorded in a study of cytomegalovirus exposure and HLA in healthy donors (dated by TCRdb to between 2016 and 2019). At the level of the whole study: The 666 repertoires of the first cohort and the roughly 120 validation repertoires were produced on the same platform, according to a later analysis. The study aimed to test whether cataloging public T cell receptors could reveal signatures of past pathogen exposure. Along with the approximately 670-subject first cohort, a separate validation cohort of over a hundred different subjects was used. High-throughput TCR immunosequencing, statistical association of individual TCRs with disease status, and machine learning were combined to predict cytomegalovirus infection status. Summary of the overall study and its limitations: A later analysis lacked HLA typing for the validation cohort, so it scored co-occurrence in that cohort across all 110 or so repertoires. A later analysis found that TCRs clustered in the first cohort also tended to co-occur in the 100 to 150 validation repertoires, with approximately 95% of cluster scores above 0. In vitro tests confirmed that a few of the cytomegalovirus-associated TCR beta chains recognize cytomegalovirus antigens. The study listed 150 to 200 TCR beta chains as associated with cytomegalovirus. Most TCR sequences were observed very rarely across donors, whereas some public TCRs were present in many individuals. The classifier was reported to diagnose cytomegalovirus status with high specificity and sensitivity in both the original and validation cohorts. According to the authors, the approach could potentially be generalized to other disease states and immunological phenotypes.

For this clone: Its antigen is not yet known. No much larger clone is present one base from it, and per-base qualities are unavailable.

Donors formed part of the validation cohort, which comprised 120 subjects and was distinct from the first cohort of several hundred subjects. Preparation of the library involved the immunoSEQ multiplex PCR assay. For the original study's pipeline: A statistical classification framework was developed to diagnose cytomegalovirus status using the catalog of TCR beta chain sequences. TCRdb carries this immuneACCESS record with in-frame sequences only. Its versions omit some clonotypes, under half of them owing to an unresolved V gene in the studies checked, with the rest unexplained. The V and J calls and clone size come from that table; D and trimming were worked out from the DNA. The sample table contains roughly 200,000 clones; only one count was recorded for 86% of them. The ten largest clones take up roughly 7% of the sample. The CDR3 measures 15 amino acids from cysteine to phenylalanine. The entry retains the CDR3 DNA only, 45 bases that are in frame from base 1. Per the germline V gene, KGHSH is the CDR1 and LQKENI is the CDR2. V and J lose 3 bases and 1 base, and a span of 10 bases separates them.

This receptor was taken from a man aged 25-45 years in good health and CMV-seropositive. The sample comprised PBMCs. The chain employs TRBV18 and TRBJ1-5, with no confident D gene call. The bases read TGTGCCAGCTCACCGGAGTCAACGAGCAATCAGCCCCAGCATTTT. Its amino acids are CASSPESTSNQPQHF.